Listed below are T cell receptor beta chains from one sample, sequenced in a study of blood T cells in healthy people across ages. TCRdb redid the calling of the 5' RACE reads with MiXCR, one entry per CDR3 protein. The sample consists of 1,500,000 or so distinct CDR3 sequences, less than 45% of them appearing once. Sequenced input: blood. These receptors were collected from a woman aged 18-29 years in good health. Both conserved end residues are part of each CDR3.

V,J,length,CDR3
TRBV6-6,NA,13,CASSQYRGFEQYF
TRBV6-5,TRBJ2-1,15,CASSYRSGIYNEQFF
TRBV5-5,TRBJ2-1,15,CASSFGPHSYNEQFF
TRBV12-3/TRBV12-4,TRBJ1-2,14,CASSLDRVVGGYTF
TRBV27,TRBJ2-7,15,CASSLRGTSGYEQYF
TRBV9,TRBJ1-2,15,CASSVAGELDYGYTF
TRBV5-1,TRBJ1-2,15,CASSGNGQLIYGYTF
TRBV3-1,TRBJ2-5,17,CASSKGGDDPPQETQYF
TRBV5-1,TRBJ2-5,14,CASSRGQRQETQYF
TRBV3-1,TRBJ1-2,13,CASSQTGFNGYTF
TRBV12-3/TRBV12-4,TRBJ2-3,13,CASRLAGVDTQYF
TRBV4-3,TRBJ2-3,15,CASSQQQGTTDTQYF
TRBV20-1,TRBJ2-3,16,CSAPLGTVASTDTQYF
TRBV29-1,TRBJ1-4,14,CSARPRDGDEKLFF
TRBV29-1,TRBJ2-7,12,CSGDLNSYEQYF
TRBV4-3,TRBJ1-5,16,CASSQDHAGQDQPQHF
TRBV25-1,TRBJ2-1,15,CASSDPWVGFDEQFF
TRBV5-6,TRBJ2-3,16,CASSLCLALRTDTQYF
TRBV6-2/TRBV6-3,TRBJ2-7,13,CASSASGDYEQYF
TRBV28,TRBJ2-7,14,CASSLLATAYEQYF
TRBV28,TRBJ2-7,13,CASRVDGSYEQYF